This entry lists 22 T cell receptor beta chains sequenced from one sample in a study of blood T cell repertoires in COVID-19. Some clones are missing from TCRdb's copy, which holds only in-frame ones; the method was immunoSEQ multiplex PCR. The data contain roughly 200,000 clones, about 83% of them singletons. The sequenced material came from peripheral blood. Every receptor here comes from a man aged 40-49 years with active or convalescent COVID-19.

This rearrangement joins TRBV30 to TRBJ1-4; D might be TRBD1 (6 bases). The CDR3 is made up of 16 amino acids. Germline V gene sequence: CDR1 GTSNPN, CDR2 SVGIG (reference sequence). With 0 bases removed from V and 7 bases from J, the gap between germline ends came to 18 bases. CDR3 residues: CAWSVQLGGSAEKLFF. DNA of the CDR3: TGTGCCTGGAGTGTACAATTAGGGGGTAGCGCTGAAAAACTGTTTTTT.

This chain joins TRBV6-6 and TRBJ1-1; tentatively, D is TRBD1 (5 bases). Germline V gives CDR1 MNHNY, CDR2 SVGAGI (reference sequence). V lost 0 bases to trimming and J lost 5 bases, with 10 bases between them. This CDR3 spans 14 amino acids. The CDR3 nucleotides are TGTGCCAGCAGTTACTCCGGGGGGATGACTGAAGCTTTCTTT. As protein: CASSYSGGMTEAFF.

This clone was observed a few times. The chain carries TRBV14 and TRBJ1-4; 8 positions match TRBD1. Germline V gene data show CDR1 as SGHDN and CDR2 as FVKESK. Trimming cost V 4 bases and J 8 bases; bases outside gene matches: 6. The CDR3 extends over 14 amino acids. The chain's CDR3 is CASSPQGAWEKLFF. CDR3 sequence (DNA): TGTGCCAGCAGCCCTCAGGGGGCATGGGAAAAACTGTTTTTT.

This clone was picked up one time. Here the CDR3 reads CASSYTENTGELFF. CDR3 DNA sequence: TGTGCCAGCAGTTACACAGAGAACACCGGGGAGCTGTTTTTT. The chain uses TRBV6-6 and TRBJ2-2; D not resolved. CDR3 length: 14 amino acids. Germline lookup yields CDR1 MNHNY and CDR2 SVGAGI (reference sequence). V lost 2 bases, J lost 1 base, and 5 bases lay in between.

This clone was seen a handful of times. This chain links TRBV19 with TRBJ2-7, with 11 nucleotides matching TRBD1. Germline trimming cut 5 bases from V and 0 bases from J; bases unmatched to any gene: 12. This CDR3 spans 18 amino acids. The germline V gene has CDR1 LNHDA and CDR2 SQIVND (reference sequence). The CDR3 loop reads CASSASGTGGASSYEQYF. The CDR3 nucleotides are TGTGCCAGTAGTGCCTCCGGGACAGGGGGTGCCAGCTCCTACGAGCAGTACTTC.

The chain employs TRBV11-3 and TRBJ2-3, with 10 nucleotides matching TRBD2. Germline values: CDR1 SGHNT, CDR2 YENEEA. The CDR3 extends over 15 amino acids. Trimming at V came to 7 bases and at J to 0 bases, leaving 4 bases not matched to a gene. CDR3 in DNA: TGTGCCAGCACGAAGCGGGAGGGTAGCACAGATACGCAGTATTTT. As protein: CASTKREGSTDTQYF.

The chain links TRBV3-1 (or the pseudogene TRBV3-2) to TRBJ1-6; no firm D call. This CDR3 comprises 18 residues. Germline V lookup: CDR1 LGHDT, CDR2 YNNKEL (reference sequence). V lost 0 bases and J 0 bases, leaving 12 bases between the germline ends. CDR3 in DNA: TGTGCCAGCAGCCAAGAGAGAGCCGAGAGCTCCTATAATTCACCCCTCCACTTT. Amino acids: CASSQERAESSYNSPLHF.

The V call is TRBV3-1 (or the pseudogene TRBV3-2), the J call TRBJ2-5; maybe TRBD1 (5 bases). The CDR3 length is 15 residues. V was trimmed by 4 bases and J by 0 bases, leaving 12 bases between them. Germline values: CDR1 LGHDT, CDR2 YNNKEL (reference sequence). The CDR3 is CASSPATVYQETQYF. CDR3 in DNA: TGTGCCAGCAGCCCCGCGACAGTGTACCAAGAGACCCAGTACTTC.

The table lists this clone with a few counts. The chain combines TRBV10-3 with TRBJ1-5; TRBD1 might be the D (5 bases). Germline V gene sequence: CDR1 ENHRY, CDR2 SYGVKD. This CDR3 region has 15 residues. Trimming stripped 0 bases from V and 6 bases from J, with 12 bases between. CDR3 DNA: TGTGCCATCAGTGAGTCCCGGGGGTTAAGTCAGCCCCAGCATTTT. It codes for CAISESRGLSQPQHF.

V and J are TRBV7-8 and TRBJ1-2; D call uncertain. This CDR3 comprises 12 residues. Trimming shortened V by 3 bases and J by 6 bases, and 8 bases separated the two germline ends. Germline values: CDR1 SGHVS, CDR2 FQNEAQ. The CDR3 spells CASSLDGDGYTF. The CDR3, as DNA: TGTGCCAGCAGCTTGGACGGGGATGGCTACACCTTC.

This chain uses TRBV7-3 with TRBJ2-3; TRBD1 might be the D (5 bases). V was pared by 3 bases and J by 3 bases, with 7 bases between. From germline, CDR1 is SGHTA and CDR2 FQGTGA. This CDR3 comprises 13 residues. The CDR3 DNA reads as TGTGCCAGCAGCTTCGACAGAACAGATACGCAGTATTTT. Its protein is CASSFDRTDTQYF.

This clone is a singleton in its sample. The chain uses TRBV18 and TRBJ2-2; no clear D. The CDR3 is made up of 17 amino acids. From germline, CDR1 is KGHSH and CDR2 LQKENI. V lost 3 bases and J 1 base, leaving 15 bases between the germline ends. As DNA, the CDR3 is TGTGCCAGCTCACCCCCTTGGGCCCTCGAGAACACCGGGGAGCTGTTTTTT. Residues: CASSPPWALENTGELFF.

The CDR3 loop reads CASSQVPGSSGNTIYF. The CDR3 DNA follows: TGTGCCAGCAGCCAGGTCCCGGGTAGCTCTGGAAACACCATATATTTT. V usage is TRBV14 and J usage is TRBJ1-3; D gene uncertain. The ends were cut back, 3 bases at V and 0 bases at J, with 12 bases in the middle. The CDR3 has 16 amino acids. Looked up from germline, CDR1 is SGHDN and CDR2 is FVKESK.

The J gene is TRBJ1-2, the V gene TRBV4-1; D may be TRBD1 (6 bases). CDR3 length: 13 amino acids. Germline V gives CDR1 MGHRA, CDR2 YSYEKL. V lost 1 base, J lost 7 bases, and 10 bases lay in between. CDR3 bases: TGCGCCAGCAGCCAAGCAGGGGCGATTGGCTACACCTTC. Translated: CASSQAGAIGYTF.

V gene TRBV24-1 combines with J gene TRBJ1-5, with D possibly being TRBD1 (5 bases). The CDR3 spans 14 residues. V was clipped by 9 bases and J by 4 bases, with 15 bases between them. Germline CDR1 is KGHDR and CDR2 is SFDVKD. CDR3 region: CATGGTIQNQPQHF. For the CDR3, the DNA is TGTGCCACCGGGGGGACTATACAAAATCAGCCCCAGCATTTT.

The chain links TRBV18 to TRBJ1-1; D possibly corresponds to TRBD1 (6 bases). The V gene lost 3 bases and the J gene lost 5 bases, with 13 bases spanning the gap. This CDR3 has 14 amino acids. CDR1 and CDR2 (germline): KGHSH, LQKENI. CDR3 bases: TGTGCCAGCTCACCCACAGGGAGGGAAACTGAAGCTTTCTTT. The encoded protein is CASSPTGRETEAFF.

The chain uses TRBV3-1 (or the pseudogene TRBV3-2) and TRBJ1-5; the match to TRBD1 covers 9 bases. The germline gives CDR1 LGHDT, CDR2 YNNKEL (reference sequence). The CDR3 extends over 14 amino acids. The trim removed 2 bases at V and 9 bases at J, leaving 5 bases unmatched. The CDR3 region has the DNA TGTGCCAGCAGCCAAATGAGGGGACAGGGGCCCCAGCATTTT. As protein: CASSQMRGQGPQHF.

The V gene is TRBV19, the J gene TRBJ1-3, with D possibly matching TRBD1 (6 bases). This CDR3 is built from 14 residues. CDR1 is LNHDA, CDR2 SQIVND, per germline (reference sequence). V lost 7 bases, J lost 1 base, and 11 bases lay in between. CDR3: CASIPTGSGNTIYF. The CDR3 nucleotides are TGTGCCAGTATCCCGACAGGTTCTGGAAACACCATATATTTT.

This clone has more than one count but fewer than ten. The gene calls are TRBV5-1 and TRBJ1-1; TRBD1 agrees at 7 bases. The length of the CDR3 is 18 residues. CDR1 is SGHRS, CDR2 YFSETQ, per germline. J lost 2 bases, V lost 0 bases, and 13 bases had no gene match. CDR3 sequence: CASSLAPSSDRANTEAFF. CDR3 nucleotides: TGCGCCAGCAGCTTGGCTCCCTCATCCGACAGGGCAAACACTGAAGCTTTCTTT.

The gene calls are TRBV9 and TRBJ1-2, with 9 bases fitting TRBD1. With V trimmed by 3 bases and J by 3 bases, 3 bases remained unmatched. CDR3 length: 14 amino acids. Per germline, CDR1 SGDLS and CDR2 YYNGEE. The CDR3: CASSEGTGYYGYTF. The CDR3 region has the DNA TGTGCCAGCAGCGAAGGGACAGGGTACTATGGCTACACCTTC.

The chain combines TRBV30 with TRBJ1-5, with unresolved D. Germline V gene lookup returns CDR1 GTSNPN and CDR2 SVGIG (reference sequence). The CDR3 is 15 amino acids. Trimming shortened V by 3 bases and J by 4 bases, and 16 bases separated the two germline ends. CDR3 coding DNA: TGTGCCTGGAGAACACGGGGTCCCCTTAATCAGCCCCAGCATTTT. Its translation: CAWRTRGPLNQPQHF.

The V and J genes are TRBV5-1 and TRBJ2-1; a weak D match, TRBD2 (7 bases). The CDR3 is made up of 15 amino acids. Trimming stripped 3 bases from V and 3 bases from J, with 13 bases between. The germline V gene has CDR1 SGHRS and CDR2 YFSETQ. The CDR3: CASSSEGDYYNEQFF. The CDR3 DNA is TGCGCCAGCAGCTCCGAGGGGGACTACTACAATGAGCAGTTCTTC.